A single T cell receptor beta chain is shown here with its context. The data derive from a study of blood T cell repertoires in COVID-19. In the study overall: Material from acute and convalescent COVID-19 was sourced from the United States, Italy and Spain.

In the original analysis: Reference gene primer amplification gave estimated nucleated cell counts. Assay: immunoSEQ multiplex PCR; the TCRdb copy retains only in-frame clones and omits some. V and J calls and clone size are as listed in that table; D and trimming were resolved from the DNA. The repertoire consists of about 25,000 clones, with 88% occurring once and the leading ten covering about 20%. The CDR3 consists of 16 residues. The V gene's germline CDR1 is MNHNY and CDR2 SVGAGI (reference sequence). Trimming left V 6 bases short and J 4 bases short, with 19 bases between. This sequence was found in a man in his 70s in a cohort sampled during active COVID-19. V is TRBV6-6 and J is TRBJ1-5, with D maybe TRBD1 (6 bases). Sequenced material: peripheral blood. CDR3 residues: CASSYPSADRNQPQHF. DNA for the CDR3: TGTGCCAGCAGCTACCCCAGCGCAGACAGGAATCAGCCCCAGCATTTT.